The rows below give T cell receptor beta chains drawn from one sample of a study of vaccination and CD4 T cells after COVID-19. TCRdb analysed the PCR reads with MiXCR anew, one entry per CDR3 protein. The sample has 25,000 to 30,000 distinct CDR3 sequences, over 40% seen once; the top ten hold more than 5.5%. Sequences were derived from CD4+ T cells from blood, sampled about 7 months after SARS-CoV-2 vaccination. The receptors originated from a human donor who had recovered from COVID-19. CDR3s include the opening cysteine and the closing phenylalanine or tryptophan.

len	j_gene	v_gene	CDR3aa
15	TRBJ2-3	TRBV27	CASSPRGLAGQKQYF
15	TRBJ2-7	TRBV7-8	CASSLVLAGIYEQYF
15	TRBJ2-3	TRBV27	CASRGDGSRTDTQYF
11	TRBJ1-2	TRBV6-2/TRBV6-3	CASSGMRGYTF
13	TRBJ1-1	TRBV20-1	CSARGRMNTEAFF
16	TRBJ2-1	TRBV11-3	CASSLGGLAGGNEQFF
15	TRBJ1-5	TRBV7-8	CASSTSTQGNQPQHF
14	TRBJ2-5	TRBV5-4	CASTLPGGGETQYF
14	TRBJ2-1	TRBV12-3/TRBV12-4	CASTGTSGHNEQFF
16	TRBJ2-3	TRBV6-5	CASSYSPRGDTDTQYF
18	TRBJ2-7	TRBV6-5	CASSYQRPGQGKAYEQYF
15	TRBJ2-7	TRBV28	CASSQGGAGGHEQYF
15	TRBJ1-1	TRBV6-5	CASSYSPGRGTEAFF
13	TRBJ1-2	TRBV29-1	CSVHTGINYGYTF
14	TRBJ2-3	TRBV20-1	CSALRTSGNDTQYF
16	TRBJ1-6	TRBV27	CASSLLGPGTGSPLHF
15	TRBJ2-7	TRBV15	CATSREGLGYYEQYF
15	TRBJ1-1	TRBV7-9	CASSVDRGARGEAFF
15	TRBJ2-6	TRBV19	CASSTSGYGANVLTF
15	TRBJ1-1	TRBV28	CASSLRGSMNTEAFF
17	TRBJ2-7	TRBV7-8	CASSLEFGTGGWYEQYF
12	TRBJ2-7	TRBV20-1	CSVGGARYEQYF
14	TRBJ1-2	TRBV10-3	CAISESTDPYGYTF
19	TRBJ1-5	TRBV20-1	CSARDLLRLLSGDDGPQHF
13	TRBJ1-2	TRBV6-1	CASRKDTVYGYTF
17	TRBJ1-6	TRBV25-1	CASSEYLSREFNSPLHF
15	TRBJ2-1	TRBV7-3	CASSPTAGGWNEQFF
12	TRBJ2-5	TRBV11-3	CASSLGQETQYF
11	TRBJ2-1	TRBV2	CASSSERLQFF
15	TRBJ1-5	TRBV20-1	CSAREGGLSNQPQHF
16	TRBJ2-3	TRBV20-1	CSARDLRTGDTDTQYF
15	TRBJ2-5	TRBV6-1	CASSEEAGGQETQYF
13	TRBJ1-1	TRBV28	CASPTGADTEAFF
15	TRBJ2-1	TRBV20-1	CSAGRGPEFNNEQFF
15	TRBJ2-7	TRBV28	CASSLPTGVRNEQYF
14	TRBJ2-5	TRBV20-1	CSAIRRDLGETQYF
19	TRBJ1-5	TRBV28	CASSNIDRQGALRNQPQHF
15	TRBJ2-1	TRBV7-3	CASSLGVVKNNEQFF
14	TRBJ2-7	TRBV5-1	CASSLDRGDYEQYF
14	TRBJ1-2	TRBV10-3	CAISEFEGSDGYTF
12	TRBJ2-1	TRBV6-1	CASSTGLDEQFF
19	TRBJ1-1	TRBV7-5	CISVPEAYSSDRGNTEAFF
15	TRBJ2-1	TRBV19	CASSETSGSGNEQFF
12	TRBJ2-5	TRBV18	CASSLFQETQYF
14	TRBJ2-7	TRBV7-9	CASSQLAEGYEQYF
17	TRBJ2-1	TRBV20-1	CSARDWGTSGTLNEQFF
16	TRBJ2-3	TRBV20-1	CSALESGSGSSDTQYF
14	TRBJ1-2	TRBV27	CASRGQGFGYGYTF
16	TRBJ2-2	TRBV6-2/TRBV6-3	CASSYSTSREAGELFF
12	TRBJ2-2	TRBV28	CASLGFTGELFF
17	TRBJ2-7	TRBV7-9	CASSLSWRQSVPYEQYF
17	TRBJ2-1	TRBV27	CASSLSIGGSSYNEQFF
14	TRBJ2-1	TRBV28	CASRRTSFINEQFF
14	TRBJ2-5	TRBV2	CASRAIASQETQYF
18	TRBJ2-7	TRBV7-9	CASSPRTSGRGKLYEQYF
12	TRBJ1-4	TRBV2	CASSLGQPALFF
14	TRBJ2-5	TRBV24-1	CATAAGGNQETQYF
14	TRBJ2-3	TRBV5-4	CASSIAGSTDTQYF
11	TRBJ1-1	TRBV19	CASSIGSEAFF
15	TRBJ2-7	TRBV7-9	CASSYPAGGFYEQYF